This is a list of T cell receptor beta chains from one sample in a study of shared clonotypes between healthy human individuals. Assay used: immunoSEQ multiplex PCR; TCRdb lists only in-frame clones, some missing. There are about 2 million clones in the sample; 85% to 95% occur only once, and under 1.5% lies in the top ten. Sequencing was performed on naive CD8+ T cells sorted from blood. Receptor source: a man between 18 and 35 years old in good health. CDR3s include the opening cysteine and the closing phenylalanine or tryptophan. The order of the fields is CDR3 protein, CDR3 DNA, J gene, clone size, D gene, V gene. A D gene is named only where the DNA matches it firmly. Clone size appears in some rows only: once, few, many, or a class for an expanded clone.

CDR3 protein: CASSQDVLRGVSSYEQYF
CDR3 DNA: TGCGCCAGCAGCCAAGATGTTTTGAGGGGAGTTAGCTCCTACGAGCAGTACTTC
J gene: TRBJ2-7
clone size: .
D gene: .
V gene: TRBV4-3

CDR3 protein: CASSQDLGGKGNEQFF
CDR3 DNA: TGCGCCAGCAGCCAAGATTTAGGGGGCAAGGGTAATGAGCAGTTCTTC
J gene: TRBJ2-1
clone size: .
D gene: TRBD1
V gene: TRBV4-1

CDR3 protein: CASSLEDNLYEQYF
CDR3 DNA: TGTGCCAGCAGCTTGGAGGACAACCTCTACGAGCAGTACTTC
J gene: TRBJ2-7
clone size: .
D gene: .
V gene: TRBV5-8

CDR3 protein: CASSVGTGSRDEQYF
CDR3 DNA: TGTGCCAGTAGTGTGGGGACAGGGTCCCGGGACGAGCAGTACTTC
J gene: TRBJ2-7
clone size: .
D gene: TRBD1
V gene: TRBV19

CDR3 protein: CASSVSNTGELFF
CDR3 DNA: TGTGCCAGCAGCGTGAGTAACACCGGGGAGCTGTTTTTT
J gene: TRBJ2-2
clone size: .
D gene: .
V gene: TRBV9

CDR3 protein: CASSLLGAGNSPLHF
CDR3 DNA: TGTGCCAGCAGTTTATTGGGGGCCGGGAATTCACCCCTCCACTTT
J gene: TRBJ1-6
clone size: .
D gene: .
V gene: TRBV27

CDR3 protein: CAWSAGAVAKNIQYF
CDR3 DNA: TGTGCCTGGAGTGCAGGAGCCGTAGCCAAAAACATTCAGTACTTC
J gene: TRBJ2-4
clone size: .
D gene: .
V gene: TRBV30

CDR3 protein: CASSLETVAGGEGNEQFF
CDR3 DNA: TGTGCCAGCAGCTTAGAGACCGTGGCAGGAGGAGAGGGTAATGAGCAGTTCTTC
J gene: TRBJ2-1
clone size: .
D gene: .
V gene: TRBV11-2

CDR3 protein: CASSPNLEGARGYEQYF
CDR3 DNA: TGTGCCAGCAGTCCAAATCTTGAGGGGGCGCGCGGGTACGAGCAGTACTTC
J gene: TRBJ2-7
clone size: once
D gene: TRBD1
V gene: TRBV28

CDR3 protein: CASSQLAGGDATQYF
CDR3 DNA: TGCGCCAGCAGCCAACTAGCGGGAGGGGACGCTACGCAGTATTTT
J gene: TRBJ2-3
clone size: .
D gene: TRBD2
V gene: TRBV4-3

CDR3 protein: CASSQGGGTEAFF
CDR3 DNA: TGTGCCAGCAGCCAGGGGGGTGGCACTGAAGCTTTCTTT
J gene: TRBJ1-1
clone size: .
D gene: TRBD1
V gene: TRBV7-9

CDR3 protein: CASLDEALDDEQYF
CDR3 DNA: TGTGCCAGCCTGGACGAGGCCTTGGACGACGAGCAGTACTTC
J gene: TRBJ2-7
clone size: .
D gene: .
V gene: TRBV7-2

CDR3 protein: CASTQQPEGADTQYF
CDR3 DNA: TGTGCCAGCACCCAACAGCCCGAGGGTGCAGATACGCAGTATTTT
J gene: TRBJ2-3
clone size: .
D gene: .
V gene: TRBV6-1

CDR3 protein: CASSPFTAEAFF
CDR3 DNA: TGTGCCAGCAGCCCCTTTACTGCTGAAGCTTTCTTT
J gene: TRBJ1-1
clone size: .
D gene: .
V gene: TRBV7-8

CDR3 protein: CASSELPGTSSYNEQFF
CDR3 DNA: TGTGCCAGCAGCGAACTCCCCGGGACTAGCAGTTACAATGAGCAGTTCTTC
J gene: TRBJ2-1
clone size: .
D gene: TRBD2
V gene: TRBV13

CDR3 protein: CASSLGDRPTEQYF
CDR3 DNA: TGTGCCAGCAGCTTAGGGGACCGGCCGACCGAGCAGTACTTC
J gene: TRBJ2-7
clone size: .
D gene: .
V gene: TRBV13

CDR3 protein: CASSLDDREAYEQYF
CDR3 DNA: TGTGCCAGCAGCTTGGATGACAGGGAGGCCTACGAGCAGTACTTC
J gene: TRBJ2-7
clone size: .
D gene: .
V gene: TRBV7-6

CDR3 protein: CASSARQGAEEQYF
CDR3 DNA: TGCGCCAGCAGCGCCCGACAGGGGGCTGAAGAGCAGTACTTC
J gene: TRBJ2-7
clone size: .
D gene: TRBD1
V gene: TRBV4-1

CDR3 protein: CASSSWGTGVNEQYF
CDR3 DNA: TGTGCCAGCAGCTCTTGGGGGACAGGGGTAAACGAGCAGTACTTC
J gene: TRBJ2-7
clone size: .
D gene: TRBD1
V gene: TRBV5-6

CDR3 protein: CAISAGGSYNEQFF
CDR3 DNA: TGTGCCATCAGTGCGGGGGGCTCCTACAATGAGCAGTTCTTC
J gene: TRBJ2-1
clone size: .
D gene: TRBD2
V gene: TRBV10-3

CDR3 protein: CAWSGSGMVDEQFF
CDR3 DNA: TGTGCCTGGAGTGGGAGCGGGATGGTCGATGAGCAGTTCTTC
J gene: TRBJ2-1
clone size: .
D gene: TRBD2
V gene: TRBV30

CDR3 protein: CASSQGDRAVYAIQYF
CDR3 DNA: TGCGCCAGCAGCCAAGGGGACAGGGCGGTATATGCCATTCAGTACTTC
J gene: TRBJ2-4
clone size: .
D gene: TRBD1
V gene: TRBV4-1

CDR3 protein: CASSLTGGPYNEQFF
CDR3 DNA: TGCGCCAGCAGCTTGACCGGGGGACCCTACAATGAGCAGTTCTTC
J gene: TRBJ2-1
clone size: once
D gene: .
V gene: TRBV5-1

CDR3 protein: CASSPRGQGNYGYTF
CDR3 DNA: TGTGCCAGCAGCCCACGAGGACAGGGAAACTATGGCTACACCTTC
J gene: TRBJ1-2
clone size: .
D gene: TRBD1
V gene: TRBV4-2

CDR3 protein: CASRPDWITDTQYF
CDR3 DNA: TGTGCCAGCAGACCTGACTGGATCACAGATACGCAGTATTTT
J gene: TRBJ2-3
clone size: .
D gene: .
V gene: TRBV6-5

CDR3 protein: CASSPPDRPPGNTIYF
CDR3 DNA: TGTGCCAGCAGTCCTCCCGACAGGCCACCTGGAAACACCATATATTTT
J gene: TRBJ1-3
clone size: .
D gene: .
V gene: TRBV6-6

CDR3 protein: CASSQALGLGNEQFF
CDR3 DNA: TGCGCCAGCAGCCAAGCTTTGGGGCTGGGAAATGAGCAGTTCTTC
J gene: TRBJ2-1
clone size: .
D gene: .
V gene: TRBV4-3

CDR3 protein: CASSPPGWGGQPQHF
CDR3 DNA: TGTGCCAGCAGTCCTCCCGGATGGGGAGGTCAGCCCCAGCATTTT
J gene: TRBJ1-5
clone size: .
D gene: .
V gene: TRBV28

CDR3 protein: CASSAVGVPTNTGELFF
CDR3 DNA: TGTGCCAGCAGTGCCGTAGGGGTCCCTACGAACACCGGGGAGCTGTTTTTT
J gene: TRBJ2-2
clone size: .
D gene: .
V gene: TRBV28

CDR3 protein: CASSSDPVATNEKLFF
CDR3 DNA: TGTGCCAGCAGCTCCGACCCAGTCGCAACTAATGAAAAACTGTTTTTT
J gene: TRBJ1-4
clone size: .
D gene: .
V gene: TRBV5-6

CDR3 protein: CASSGRLAGITDTQYF
CDR3 DNA: TGTGCCAGCAGCGGTCGACTAGCGGGGATCACAGATACGCAGTATTTT
J gene: TRBJ2-3
clone size: .
D gene: TRBD2
V gene: TRBV9

CDR3 protein: CASSQDRGPIYEQYF
CDR3 DNA: TGCGCCAGCAGCCAAGACAGGGGCCCCATCTACGAGCAGTACTTC
J gene: TRBJ2-7
clone size: .
D gene: .
V gene: TRBV4-3

CDR3 protein: CASSSREGAQPQHF
CDR3 DNA: TGTGCCAGCAGTTCCCGGGAGGGGGCTCAGCCCCAGCATTTT
J gene: TRBJ1-5
clone size: .
D gene: TRBD1
V gene: TRBV28

CDR3 protein: CASSTELTGELFF
CDR3 DNA: TGTGCCAGCAGTACGGAACTCACCGGGGAGCTGTTTTTT
J gene: TRBJ2-2
clone size: .
D gene: .
V gene: TRBV6-1

CDR3 protein: CASSYSDREYEQYF
CDR3 DNA: TGTGCCAGCAGTTACTCCGACAGGGAGTACGAGCAGTACTTC
J gene: TRBJ2-7
clone size: .
D gene: TRBD1
V gene: TRBV6-6

CDR3 protein: CASPRGTSGTPCYEQYF
CDR3 DNA: TGCGCCAGCCCTCGGGGGACTAGCGGGACTCCCTGCTACGAGCAGTACTTC
J gene: TRBJ2-7
clone size: once
D gene: TRBD2
V gene: TRBV10-1

CDR3 protein: CASSFGLNTEAFF
CDR3 DNA: TGTGCCAGCAGCTTTGGTTTGAACACTGAAGCTTTCTTT
J gene: TRBJ1-1
clone size: .
D gene: .
V gene: TRBV5-6

CDR3 protein: CAWSELAGGLHEQFF
CDR3 DNA: TGTGCCTGGAGTGAACTAGCGGGGGGGCTTCATGAGCAGTTCTTC
J gene: TRBJ2-1
clone size: .
D gene: TRBD2
V gene: TRBV30

CDR3 protein: CASSLGTVSYKQYF
CDR3 DNA: TGTGCCAGCAGCTTGGGTACAGTCTCCTACAAGCAGTACTTC
J gene: TRBJ2-7
clone size: .
D gene: .
V gene: TRBV5-6

CDR3 protein: CASARGGVNTEAFF
CDR3 DNA: TGTGCCAGCGCCCGCGGAGGGGTGAACACTGAAGCTTTCTTT
J gene: TRBJ1-1
clone size: .
D gene: .
V gene: TRBV5-4

CDR3 protein: CASSPGLAASYNEQFF
CDR3 DNA: TGCGCCAGCAGCCCGGGACTAGCGGCTTCCTACAATGAGCAGTTCTTC
J gene: TRBJ2-1
clone size: .
D gene: TRBD2
V gene: TRBV5-1

CDR3 protein: CASSLVQSTDTQYF
CDR3 DNA: TGTGCCAGCAGTTTAGTACAGAGCACAGATACGCAGTATTTT
J gene: TRBJ2-3
clone size: .
D gene: .
V gene: TRBV27

CDR3 protein: CASSLLRDFHF
CDR3 DNA: TGTGCCAGTAGTCTCCTCCGGGATTTCCACTTT
J gene: TRBJ1-6
clone size: .
D gene: .
V gene: TRBV19

CDR3 protein: CASSHGTGGDEQYF
CDR3 DNA: TGCGCCAGCAGCCATGGGACAGGGGGAGACGAGCAGTACTTC
J gene: TRBJ2-7
clone size: .
D gene: TRBD1
V gene: TRBV5-1

CDR3 protein: CASSPLEGSEYEQYF
CDR3 DNA: TGTGCCAGCAGCCCTTTAGAGGGGAGCGAATACGAGCAGTACTTC
J gene: TRBJ2-7
clone size: .
D gene: .
V gene: TRBV6-5

CDR3 protein: CASSHSGTEAFF
CDR3 DNA: TGCGCCAGCAGCCACTCCGGCACTGAAGCTTTCTTT
J gene: TRBJ1-1
clone size: .
D gene: .
V gene: TRBV5-1

CDR3 protein: CASSLRGGNQPQHF
CDR3 DNA: TGTGCCAGCAGTTTACGCGGGGGCAATCAGCCCCAGCATTTT
J gene: TRBJ1-5
clone size: .
D gene: .
V gene: TRBV28

CDR3 protein: CAWSWGSGDEKLFF
CDR3 DNA: TGTGCCTGGAGTTGGGGCAGTGGGGATGAAAAACTGTTTTTT
J gene: TRBJ1-4
clone size: few
D gene: .
V gene: TRBV30

CDR3 protein: CASSQDRGHEQYF
CDR3 DNA: TGCGCCAGCAGCCAAGATCGTGGACACGAGCAGTACTTC
J gene: TRBJ2-7
clone size: .
D gene: .
V gene: TRBV4-1

CDR3 protein: CASSQEVTAPQGYTF
CDR3 DNA: TGCGCCAGCAGCCAAGAGGTTACAGCCCCTCAGGGCTACACCTTC
J gene: TRBJ1-2
clone size: .
D gene: .
V gene: TRBV4-1

CDR3 protein: CASSPSRDDYEQYF
CDR3 DNA: TGTGCCAGCTCACCTTCGCGGGATGACTACGAGCAGTACTTC
J gene: TRBJ2-7
clone size: .
D gene: .
V gene: TRBV18

CDR3 protein: CASSPDGFLNTEAFF
CDR3 DNA: TGTGCCAGCAGCCCGGACGGATTTTTGAACACTGAAGCTTTCTTT
J gene: TRBJ1-1
clone size: .
D gene: .
V gene: TRBV5-8

CDR3 protein: CSVIPRGNTIYF
CDR3 DNA: TGCAGCGTAATCCCCAGGGGGAACACCATATATTTT
J gene: TRBJ1-3
clone size: few
D gene: TRBD1
V gene: TRBV29-1